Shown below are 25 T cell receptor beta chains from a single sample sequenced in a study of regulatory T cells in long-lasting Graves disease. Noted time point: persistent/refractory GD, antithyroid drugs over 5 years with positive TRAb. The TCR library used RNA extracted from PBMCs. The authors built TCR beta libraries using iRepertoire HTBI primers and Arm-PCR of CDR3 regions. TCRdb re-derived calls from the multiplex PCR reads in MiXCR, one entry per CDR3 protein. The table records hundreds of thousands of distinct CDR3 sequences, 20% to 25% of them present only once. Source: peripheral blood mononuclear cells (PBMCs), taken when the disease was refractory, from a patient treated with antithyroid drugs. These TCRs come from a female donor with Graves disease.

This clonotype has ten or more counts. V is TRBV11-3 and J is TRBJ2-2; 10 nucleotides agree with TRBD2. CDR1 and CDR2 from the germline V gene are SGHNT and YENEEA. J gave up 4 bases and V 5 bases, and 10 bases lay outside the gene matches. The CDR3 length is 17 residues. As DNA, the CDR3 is TGTGCCAGCAGCCCTCGACGATCTAGCGGGGGCACCGGGGAGCTGTTTTTT. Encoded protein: CASSPRRSSGGTGELFF.

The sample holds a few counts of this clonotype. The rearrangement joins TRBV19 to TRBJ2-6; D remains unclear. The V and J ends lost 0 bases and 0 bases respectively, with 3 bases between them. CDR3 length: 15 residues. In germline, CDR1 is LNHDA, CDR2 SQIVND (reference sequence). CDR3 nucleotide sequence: TGTGCCAGTAGTATAGACCTCTCTGGGGCCAACGTCCTGACTTTC. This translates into CASSIDLSGANVLTF.

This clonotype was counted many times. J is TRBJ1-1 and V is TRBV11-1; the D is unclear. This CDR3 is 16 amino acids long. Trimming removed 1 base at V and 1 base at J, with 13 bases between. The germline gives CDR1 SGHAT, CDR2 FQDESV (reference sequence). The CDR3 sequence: CASSLGPGRWNTEAFF. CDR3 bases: TGTGCCAGCAGCTTAGGTCCGGGAAGATGGAACACTGAAGCTTTCTTT.

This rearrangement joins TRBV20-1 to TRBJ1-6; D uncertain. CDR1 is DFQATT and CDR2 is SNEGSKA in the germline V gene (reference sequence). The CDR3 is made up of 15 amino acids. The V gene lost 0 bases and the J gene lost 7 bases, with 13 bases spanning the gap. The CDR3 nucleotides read TGCAGTGCTAGAGATAGTTCCAGGCTGAATTCACCCCTCCACTTT. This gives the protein CSARDSSRLNSPLHF.

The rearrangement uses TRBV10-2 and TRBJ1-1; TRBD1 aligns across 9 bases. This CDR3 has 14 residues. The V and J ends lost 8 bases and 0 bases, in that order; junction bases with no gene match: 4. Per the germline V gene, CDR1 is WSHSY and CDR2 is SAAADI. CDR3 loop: CASVGTGMNTEAFF. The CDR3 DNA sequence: TGCGCCAGCGTGGGGACAGGGATGAACACTGAAGCTTTCTTT.

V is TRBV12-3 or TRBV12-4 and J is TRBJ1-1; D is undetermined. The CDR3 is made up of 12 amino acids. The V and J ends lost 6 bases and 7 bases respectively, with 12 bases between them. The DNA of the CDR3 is TGTGCCAGCAGCTCCTCGGGCCGTGAAGCTTTCTTT. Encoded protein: CASSSSGREAFF.

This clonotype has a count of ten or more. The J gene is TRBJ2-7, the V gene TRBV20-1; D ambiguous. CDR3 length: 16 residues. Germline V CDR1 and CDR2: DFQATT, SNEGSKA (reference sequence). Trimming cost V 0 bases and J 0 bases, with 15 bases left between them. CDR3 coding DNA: TGCAGTGCTAGAGATCCAAGGACGGCCCTCTCCTACGAGCAGTACTTC. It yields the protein CSARDPRTALSYEQYF.

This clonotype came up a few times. The CDR3 is CASSRKRARVNEQYF. CDR3 DNA sequence: TGTGCCAGCAGTCGTAAGCGGGCGAGGGTAAACGAGCAGTACTTC. V is TRBV27 and J is TRBJ2-7, with D possibly matching TRBD2 (6 bases). CDR1 is MNHEY, CDR2 SMNVEV, per germline (reference sequence). The V end was cut by 5 bases, the J end by 5 bases, with 19 bases between. This CDR3 spans 15 amino acids.

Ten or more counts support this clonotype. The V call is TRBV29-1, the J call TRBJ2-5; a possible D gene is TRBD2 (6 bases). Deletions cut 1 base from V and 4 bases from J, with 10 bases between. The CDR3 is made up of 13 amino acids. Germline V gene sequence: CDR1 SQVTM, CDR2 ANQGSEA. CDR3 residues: CSVEGAGRETQYF. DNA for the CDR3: TGCAGCGTTGAAGGTGCGGGGCGAGAGACCCAGTACTTC.

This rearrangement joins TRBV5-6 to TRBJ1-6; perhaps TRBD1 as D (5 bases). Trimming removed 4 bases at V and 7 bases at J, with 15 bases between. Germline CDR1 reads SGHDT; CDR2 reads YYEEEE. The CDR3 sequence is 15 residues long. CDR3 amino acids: CASSAGGVRNSPLHF. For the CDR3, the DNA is TGTGCCAGCAGCGCTGGGGGAGTAAGGAATTCACCCCTCCACTTT.

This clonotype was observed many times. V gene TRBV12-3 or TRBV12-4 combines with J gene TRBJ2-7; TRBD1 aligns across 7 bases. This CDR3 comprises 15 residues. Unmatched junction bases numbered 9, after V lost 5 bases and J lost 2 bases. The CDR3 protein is CASSPYRGLTYEQYF. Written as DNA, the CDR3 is TGTGCCAGCAGTCCTTACAGGGGCCTGACCTACGAGCAGTACTTC.

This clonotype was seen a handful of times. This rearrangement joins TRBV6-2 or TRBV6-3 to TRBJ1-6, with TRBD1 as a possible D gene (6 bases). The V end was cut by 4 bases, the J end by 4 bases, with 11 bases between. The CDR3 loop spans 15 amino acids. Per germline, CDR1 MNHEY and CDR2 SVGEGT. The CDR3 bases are TGTGCCAGCAGTTCCACAGGGATTTATAATTCACCCCTCCACTTT. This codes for CASSSTGIYNSPLHF.

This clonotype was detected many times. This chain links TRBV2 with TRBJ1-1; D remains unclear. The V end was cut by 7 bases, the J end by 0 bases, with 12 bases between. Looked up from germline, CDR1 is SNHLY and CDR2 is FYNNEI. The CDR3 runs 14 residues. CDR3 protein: CASTPGQMNTEAFF. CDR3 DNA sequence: TGTGCCAGCACCCCCGGGCAGATGAACACTGAAGCTTTCTTT.

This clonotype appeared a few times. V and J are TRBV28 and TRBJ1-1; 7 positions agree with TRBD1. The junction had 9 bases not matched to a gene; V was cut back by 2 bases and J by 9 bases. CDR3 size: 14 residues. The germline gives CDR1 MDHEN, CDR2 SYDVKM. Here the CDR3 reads CASSLLGTENKAFF. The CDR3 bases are TGTGCCAGCAGTTTACTTGGGACAGAAAATAAAGCTTTCTTT.

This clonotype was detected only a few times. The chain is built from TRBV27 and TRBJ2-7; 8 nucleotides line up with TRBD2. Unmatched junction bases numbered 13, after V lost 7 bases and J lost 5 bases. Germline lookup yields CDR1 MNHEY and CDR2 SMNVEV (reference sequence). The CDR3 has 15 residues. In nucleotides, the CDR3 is TGTGCCAGCAACTCATTAGCGGGAAGGAGGGACGAGCAGTACTTC. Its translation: CASNSLAGRRDEQYF.

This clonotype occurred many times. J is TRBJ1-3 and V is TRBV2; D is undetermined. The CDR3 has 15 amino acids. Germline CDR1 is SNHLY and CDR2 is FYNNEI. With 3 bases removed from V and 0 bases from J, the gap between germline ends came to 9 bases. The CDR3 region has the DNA TGTGCCAGCAGTGATGGCAGACTCTCTGGAAACACCATATATTTT. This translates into CASSDGRLSGNTIYF.

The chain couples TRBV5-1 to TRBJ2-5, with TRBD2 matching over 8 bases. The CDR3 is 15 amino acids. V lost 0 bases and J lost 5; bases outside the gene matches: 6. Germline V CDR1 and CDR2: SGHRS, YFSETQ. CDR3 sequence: CASSLAAGVLETQYF. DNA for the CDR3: TGCGCCAGCAGCTTGGCAGCGGGAGTTTTGGAGACCCAGTACTTC.

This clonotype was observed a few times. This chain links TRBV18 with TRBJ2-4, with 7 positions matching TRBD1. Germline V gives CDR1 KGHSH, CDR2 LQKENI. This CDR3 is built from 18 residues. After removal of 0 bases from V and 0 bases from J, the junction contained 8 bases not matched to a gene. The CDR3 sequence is CASSPPRRTGLAKNIQYF. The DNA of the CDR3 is TGTGCCAGCTCACCACCGAGGCGGACAGGCCTAGCCAAAAACATTCAGTACTTC.

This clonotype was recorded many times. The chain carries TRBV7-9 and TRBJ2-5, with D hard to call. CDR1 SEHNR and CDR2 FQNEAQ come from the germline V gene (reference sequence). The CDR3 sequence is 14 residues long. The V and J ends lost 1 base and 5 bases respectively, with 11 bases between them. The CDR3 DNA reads TGTGCCAGCAGCTTAGGGTCGGGTGTGGAGACCCAGTACTTC. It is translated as CASSLGSGVETQYF.

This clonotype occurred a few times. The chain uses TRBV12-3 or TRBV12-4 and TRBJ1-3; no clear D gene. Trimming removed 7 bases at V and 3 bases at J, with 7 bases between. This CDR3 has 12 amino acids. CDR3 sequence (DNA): TGTGCCAGCAAACCCGATGGAAACACCATATATTTT. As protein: CASKPDGNTIYF.

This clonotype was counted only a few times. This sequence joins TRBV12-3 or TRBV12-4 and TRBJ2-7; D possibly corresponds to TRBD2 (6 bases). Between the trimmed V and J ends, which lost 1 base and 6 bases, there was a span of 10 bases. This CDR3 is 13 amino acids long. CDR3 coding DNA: TGTGCCAGCAGTTTAGTACTCGGGGGCGAGCAGTACTTC. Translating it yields CASSLVLGGEQYF.

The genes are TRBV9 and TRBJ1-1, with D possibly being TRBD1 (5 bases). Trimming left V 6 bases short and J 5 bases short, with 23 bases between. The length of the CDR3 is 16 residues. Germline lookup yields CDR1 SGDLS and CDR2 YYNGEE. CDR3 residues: CASTPFIGRAGTEAFF. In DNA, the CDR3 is TGTGCCAGCACCCCCTTTATTGGCAGGGCGGGGACTGAAGCTTTCTTT.

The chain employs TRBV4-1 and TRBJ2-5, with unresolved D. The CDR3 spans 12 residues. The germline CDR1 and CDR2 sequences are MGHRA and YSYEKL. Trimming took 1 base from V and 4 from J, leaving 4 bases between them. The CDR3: CASSQVRETQYF. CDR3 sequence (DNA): TGCGCCAGCAGCCAAGTTCGAGAGACCCAGTACTTC.

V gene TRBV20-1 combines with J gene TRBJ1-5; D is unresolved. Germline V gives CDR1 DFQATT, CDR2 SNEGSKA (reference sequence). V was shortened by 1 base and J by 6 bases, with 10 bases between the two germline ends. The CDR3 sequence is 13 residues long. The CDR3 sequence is CSARARGSQPQHF. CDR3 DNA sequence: TGCAGTGCTAGAGCCCGGGGAAGTCAGCCCCAGCATTTT.

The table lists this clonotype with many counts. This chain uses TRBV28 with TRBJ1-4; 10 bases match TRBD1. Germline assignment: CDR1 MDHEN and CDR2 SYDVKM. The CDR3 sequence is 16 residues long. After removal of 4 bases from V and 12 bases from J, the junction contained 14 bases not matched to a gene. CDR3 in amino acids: CASSSTGGLGLKELFF. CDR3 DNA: TGTGCCAGCAGTTCGACAGGGGGCCTCGGCCTTAAAGAACTGTTTTTT. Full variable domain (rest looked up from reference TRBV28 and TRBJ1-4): DVKVTQSSRYLVKRTGEKVFLECVQDMDHENMFWYRQDPGLGLRLIYFSYDVKMKEKGDIPEGYSVSREKKERFSLILESASTNQTSMYLCASSSTGGLGLKELFFGSGTQLSVL.